The clone carrying this T cell receptor beta chain came up once. The source of the sample is a study of blood T cell repertoires in COVID-19. Original handling: Amplifying reference gene primers gave estimates of nucleated cell counts. Produced via immunoSEQ multiplex PCR; TCRdb's table is partial and in-frame only. V, J and clone size are those of that table, while D and trimming were read from the DNA. The top ten clones hold 10% of a sample with a few hundred thousand clones, approximately 90% of them seen once. V was pared by 1 base and J by 8 bases, with 7 bases of the junction left unmatched. The CDR3 extends over 15 amino acids. The germline V gene has CDR1 SEHNR and CDR2 FQNEAQ (reference sequence).

Sample: PBMCs or T cells enriched from blood (not recorded which). The V gene is TRBV7-9, the J gene TRBJ2-1; 8 bases align to TRBD2. The sequence derives from a man between 18 and 35 years old with acute COVID-19. CDR3 DNA sequence: TGTGCCAGCAGCTTAGAACTAGCGGATTACGATGAGCAGTTCTTC. It codes for CASSLELADYDEQFF.